This T cell receptor beta chain was documented in a study of beta chain features in type 1 diabetes. Study in general: Patients and healthy donors were similar in age, gender and cell yields.

This CDR3 contains 15 residues. V was cut by 4 bases and J by 0 bases, with 13 bases left in between. Germline CDR1 GTSNPN, CDR2 SVGIG (reference sequence). Expressed TCRB transcripts were sequenced because the isolated RNA had all been reverse transcribed beforehand. Only in-frame clones appear in the TCRdb table, and some are missing; sequencing was by immunoSEQ multiplex PCR. Among roughly 260,000 clones listed, approximately 11% were seen once. This clone was found a few times. Its target is unknown. General study findings and limits: TCRB CDR3s were moderately but significantly shorter in Type 1 diabetes patients in all four CD4+ subsets.

This TCR came from a man aged 25 to 40 with type 1 diabetes. Sequences were obtained from naive CD4+ T cells from blood. The chain links TRBV30 to TRBJ2-4; TRBD2 is a possible D gene (5 bases). The CDR3 coding sequence is TGTGCCTGGAATACTCTGGGGAGAGCCAAAAACATTCAGTACTTC. Its translation is CAWNTLGRAKNIQYF.